This TCR beta chain was retrieved from a study of metastatic and nonmetastatic thyroid tumors. Overall study context: The study looked at repertoires side by side in blood and in tumor or nodule tissue from malignant and benign thyroid patients.

The CDR3 is 11 residues long. Per germline, CDR1 SGHTA and CDR2 FQGNSA. The V end was cut by 8 bases, the J end by 7 bases, with 10 bases between. Thyroid surgery was performed in patients who had received no treatment beforehand. Under the authors' procedure: Clinicopathological groups of papillary thyroid cancer showed CDR3 differences that were used to build a distant-metastasis classifier. TCRdb reassembled clones from the PCR reads with MiXCR. None of the V and J calls come from the authors' own analysis; TCRdb made them. Counted here are around 4,100 clones, 35% occurring once; the ten biggest clones make up 25% to 30%.

Sequencing used adjacent normal tissue. The chain joins TRBV7-2 to TRBJ2-3; D may be TRBD2 (6 bases). The origin of this receptor is a female donor with papillary thyroid cancer or a benign thyroid nodule (not recorded which). Some clones in this sample may be carry-over from other donors' samples. CDR3 region: CASGEVNTQYF. Here the CDR3 DNA reads TGTGCCAGCGGGGAGGTAAATACGCAGTATTTT.